This TCR beta chain is from a study of blood T cells in healthy people across ages. Findings and caveats of the study: It was held that the diversity estimates obtained from one million T cells were underestimates. Observed TCR beta diversity per million T cells went down as age went up. This fall followed a roughly linear course with age.

V lost 0 bases and J 2 bases, leaving 10 bases between the germline ends. The CDR3 runs to 14 residues. Germline V gene data show CDR1 as DFQATT and CDR2 as SNEGSKA (reference sequence). A J-beta primer mix and a sample-barcoded 5' primer were used in a second PCR of roughly 6 to 11 cycles. A template-switch adaptor with 12 random nucleotides tagged each cDNA molecule. TCRdb re-called the 5' RACE reads through MiXCR, storing one row per CDR3 protein. The table lists about 730,000 distinct CDR3 sequences, around 46% of them singletons. To note about this clonotype: Its specificity is unknown.

Isolation recovered at least 6 million PBMCs from every sample. The sequence came from a woman aged 60-70 years in good health. The sample was blood. The chain combines TRBV20-1 with TRBJ2-5; maybe TRBD2 (5 bases). The CDR3 loop reads CSARDPRRQETQYF. DNA of the CDR3: TGCAGTGCTAGAGACCCCCGGAGGCAAGAGACCCAGTACTTC.